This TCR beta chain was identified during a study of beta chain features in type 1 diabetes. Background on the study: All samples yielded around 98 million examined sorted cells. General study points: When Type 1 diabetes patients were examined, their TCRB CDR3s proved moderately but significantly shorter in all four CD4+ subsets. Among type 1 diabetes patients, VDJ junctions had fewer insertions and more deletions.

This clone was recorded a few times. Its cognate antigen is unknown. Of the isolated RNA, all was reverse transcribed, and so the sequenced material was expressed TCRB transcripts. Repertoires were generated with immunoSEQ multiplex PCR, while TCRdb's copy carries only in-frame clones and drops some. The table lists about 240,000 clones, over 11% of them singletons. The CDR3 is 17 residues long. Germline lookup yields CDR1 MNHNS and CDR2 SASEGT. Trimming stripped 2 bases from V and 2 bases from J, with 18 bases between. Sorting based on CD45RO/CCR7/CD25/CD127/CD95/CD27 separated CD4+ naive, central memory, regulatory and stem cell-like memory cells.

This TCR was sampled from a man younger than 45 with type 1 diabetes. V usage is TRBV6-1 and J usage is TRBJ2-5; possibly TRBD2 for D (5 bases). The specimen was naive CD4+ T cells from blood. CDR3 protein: CASSEWGTGRTQETQYF. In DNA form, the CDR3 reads TGTGCCAGCAGTGAATGGGGAACCGGACGGACTCAAGAGACCCAGTACTTC.